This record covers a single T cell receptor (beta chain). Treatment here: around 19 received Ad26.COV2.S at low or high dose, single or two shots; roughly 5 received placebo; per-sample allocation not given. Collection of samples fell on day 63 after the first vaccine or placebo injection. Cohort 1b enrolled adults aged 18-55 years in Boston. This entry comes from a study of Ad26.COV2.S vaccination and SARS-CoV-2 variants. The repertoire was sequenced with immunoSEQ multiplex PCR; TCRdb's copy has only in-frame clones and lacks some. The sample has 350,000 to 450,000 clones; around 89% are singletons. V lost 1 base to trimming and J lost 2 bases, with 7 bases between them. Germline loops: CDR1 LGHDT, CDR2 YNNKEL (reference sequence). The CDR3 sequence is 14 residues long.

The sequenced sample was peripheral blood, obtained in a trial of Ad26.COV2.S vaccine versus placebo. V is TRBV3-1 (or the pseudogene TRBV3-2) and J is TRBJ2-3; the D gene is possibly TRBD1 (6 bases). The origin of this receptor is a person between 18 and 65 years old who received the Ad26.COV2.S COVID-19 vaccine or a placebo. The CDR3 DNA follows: TGTGCCAGCAGCCAAGGGGACAACACAGATACGCAGTATTTT. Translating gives CASSQGDNTDTQYF.